One sample yielded the 13 T cell receptor beta chains listed below, sequenced in a study of blood T cell repertoires in COVID-19. Some clones are missing from TCRdb's copy, which holds only in-frame ones; the method was immunoSEQ multiplex PCR. This table holds 100,000 to 150,000 clones, 81% found once. Sequenced: peripheral blood. The receptors originated from a man younger than 40 with COVID-19, enrolled during active disease.

J is TRBJ2-3 and V is TRBV9; 10 bases fit TRBD2. V shed 4 bases and J 5 bases; nucleotides not matched to a gene: 10. The CDR3 extends over 16 amino acids. The germline V gene has CDR1 SGDLS and CDR2 YYNGEE. DNA for the CDR3: TGTGCCAGCAGCCTCCAAGCGGGGGGGCTTGGAGATACGCAGTATTTT. Amino acid sequence: CASSLQAGGLGDTQYF.

CDR3 sequence: CASQQGYGYTF. The CDR3 DNA reads TGTGCCAGCCAACAGGGCTATGGCTACACCTTC. V gene TRBV12-3 or TRBV12-4 combines with J gene TRBJ1-2; tentatively, D is TRBD1 (6 bases). The V and J ends lost 8 bases and 4 bases respectively, with 8 bases between them. This CDR3 spans 11 amino acids.

The chain recombines TRBV9 with TRBJ1-1, with a possible D match to TRBD1 (5 bases). CDR1 SGDLS and CDR2 YYNGEE come from the germline V gene. V gave up 3 bases and J gave up 4 bases, with 16 bases separating them. The CDR3 sequence is 15 residues long. CDR3 sequence: CASSEGQGGSTEAFF. CDR3 bases: TGTGCCAGCAGCGAGGGGCAGGGAGGGAGCACTGAAGCTTTCTTT.

Only one count was recorded for this clone. This chain links TRBV19 with TRBJ2-1, with D possibly TRBD2 on 6 matching bases. The V end lost 4 bases, the J end lost 6 bases, and 10 bases lay between the germline ends. Germline V gives CDR1 LNHDA, CDR2 SQIVND (reference sequence). CDR3 length equals 13 residues. CDR3 in amino acids: CASSTQTSNEQFF. The CDR3 DNA follows: TGTGCCAGTAGTACCCAGACTAGCAATGAGCAGTTCTTC.

Only one count was recorded for this clone. The rearrangement links TRBV7-9 to TRBJ2-1; 7 nucleotides match TRBD1. This CDR3 has 17 amino acids. The trim removed 7 bases at V and 0 bases at J, leaving 12 bases unmatched. Germline V lookup: CDR1 SEHNR, CDR2 FQNEAQ (reference sequence). Here the CDR3 DNA reads TGTGCCAGCACTACCAACCTGGGGACAGACTCCTACAATGAGCAGTTCTTC. It is translated as CASTTNLGTDSYNEQFF.

The rearrangement links TRBV5-5 to TRBJ1-1; TRBD1 matches at 9 bases. Germline trimming cut 0 bases from V and 4 bases from J; bases unmatched to any gene: 7. Germline V gives CDR1 SGHKS, CDR2 YYEKEE (reference sequence). This CDR3 region has 16 residues. The CDR3 DNA is TGTGCCAGCAGCTTGGTCGGGACAGGGAAGTCCACTGAAGCTTTCTTT. Its protein product is CASSLVGTGKSTEAFF.

The J gene is TRBJ2-5, the V gene TRBV28, with 10 nucleotides matching TRBD1. The V segment lost 5 bases and the J segment 0 bases; nucleotides outside the gene matches: 18. Germline CDR1 and CDR2: MDHEN and SYDVKM. The CDR3 is 20 amino acids. CDR3 DNA: TGTGCCAGCAGTCCGGACGGGGGACAGGGGATTGGCCCGTACCAAGAGACCCAGTACTTC. It specifies CASSPDGGQGIGPYQETQYF.

The genes are TRBV3-1 (or the pseudogene TRBV3-2) and TRBJ2-1, with D possibly being TRBD2 (6 bases). V lost 3 bases and J 6 bases, leaving 9 bases between the germline ends. Germline V CDR1 and CDR2: LGHDT, YNNKEL (reference sequence). This CDR3 has 13 residues. CDR3 coding DNA: TGTGCCAGCAGCCAGGTTAGCGGCAATGAGCAGTTCTTC. It is translated as CASSQVSGNEQFF.

J is TRBJ2-5 and V is TRBV28, with D unclear. This CDR3 is 12 amino acids long. The V gene lost 8 bases and the J gene lost 5 bases, with 12 bases spanning the gap. Germline V gene data show CDR1 as MDHEN and CDR2 as SYDVKM. The CDR3: CASRVFGETQYF. The CDR3 DNA reads TGTGCCAGCCGAGTTTTCGGGGAGACCCAGTACTTC.

V usage is TRBV11-3 and J usage is TRBJ2-7; the match to TRBD1 covers 9 bases. V was clipped by 0 bases and J by 2 bases; unmatched bases: 5. Germline V gene lookup returns CDR1 SGHNT and CDR2 YENEEA. The length of the CDR3 is 16 residues. The CDR3 DNA is TGTGCCAGCAGCTTAGAGGCGGGACAGGGTACCTACGAGCAGTACTTC. It specifies CASSLEAGQGTYEQYF.

This chain joins TRBV9 and TRBJ1-2; weak D call: TRBD1 (6 bases). Between the trimmed V and J ends, which lost 2 bases and 0 bases, there was a span of 23 bases. CDR1 and CDR2 (germline): SGDLS, YYNGEE. The CDR3 extends over 19 amino acids. CDR3: CASSVDSPMKITANYGYTF. The CDR3 DNA is TGTGCCAGCAGCGTGGACAGCCCCATGAAAATAACAGCTAACTATGGCTACACCTTC.

The chain combines TRBV7-9 with TRBJ1-4; D call uncertain. The V gene lost 1 base and the J gene lost 7 bases, with 13 bases spanning the gap. Germline V gene sequence: CDR1 SEHNR, CDR2 FQNEAQ (reference sequence). This CDR3 is 15 amino acids long. The DNA of the CDR3 is TGTGCCAGCAGCTTAGTAGAAGGAGGGAGTGAAAAACTGTTTTTT. The encoded protein is CASSLVEGGSEKLFF. The full variable domain, with the rest looked up from reference TRBV7-9 and TRBJ1-4, is DTGVSQNPRHKITKRGQNVTFRCDPISEHNRLYWYRQTLGQGPEFLTYFQNEAQLEKSRLLSDRFSAERPKGSFSTLEIQRTEQGDSAMYLCASSLVEGGSEKLFFGSGTQLSVL.

This clone has a single count. The V gene is TRBV6-5, the J gene TRBJ2-7; tentative D call: TRBD2 (5 bases). The germline CDR1 and CDR2 sequences are MNHEY and SVGAGI. This CDR3 is built from 15 residues. Trimming left V 1 base short and J 0 bases short, with 10 bases between. As DNA, the CDR3 is TGTGCCAGCAGTTACTACGGCGGGTCCTCCTACGAGCAGTACTTC. Protein: CASSYYGGSSYEQYF.